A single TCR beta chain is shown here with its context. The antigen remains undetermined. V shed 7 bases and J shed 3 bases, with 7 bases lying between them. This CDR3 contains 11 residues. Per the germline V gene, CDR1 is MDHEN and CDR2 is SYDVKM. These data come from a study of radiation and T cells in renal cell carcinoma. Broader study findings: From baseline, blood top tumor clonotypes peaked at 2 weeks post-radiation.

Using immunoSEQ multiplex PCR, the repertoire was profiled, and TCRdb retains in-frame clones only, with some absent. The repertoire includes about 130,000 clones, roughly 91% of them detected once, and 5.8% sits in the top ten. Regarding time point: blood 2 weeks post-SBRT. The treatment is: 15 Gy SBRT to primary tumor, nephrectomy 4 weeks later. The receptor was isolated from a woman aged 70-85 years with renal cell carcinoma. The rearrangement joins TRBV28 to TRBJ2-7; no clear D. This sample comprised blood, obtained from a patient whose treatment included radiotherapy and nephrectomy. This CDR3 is CASIDLYEQYF. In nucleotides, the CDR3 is TGTGCCAGCATCGACCTCTACGAGCAGTACTTC. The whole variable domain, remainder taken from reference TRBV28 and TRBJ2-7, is DVKVTQSSRYLVKRTGEKVFLECVQDMDHENMFWYRQDPGLGLRLIYFSYDVKMKEKGDIPEGYSVSREKKERFSLILESASTNQTSMYLCASIDLYEQYFGPGTRLTVT.